The subject of this entry is one T cell receptor (beta chain). Its specificity is not known. Patients had chemo-refractory metastatic non-small-cell lung cancer and received focal radiation plus CTLA-4 blockade that used ipilimumab. The sample originates from a study of radiotherapy plus CTLA-4 blockade in lung cancer. For the study at large: Overall, 18% of patients showed an objective response, while roughly 28% attained disease control. Whole-study results and caveats: Subsequent to radiotherapy plus ipilimumab, tumor-derived TCR clones underwent expansion in blood. Interferon-beta and early blood T cell clone dynamics reportedly predicted response best.

Clones were sequenced by immunoSEQ multiplex PCR, and TCRdb holds only the in-frame ones, with some missing. The sample lists approximately 77,000 clones, around 81% occurring once. This CDR3 is built from 14 residues. Germline loops: CDR1 MNHNY, CDR2 SVGAGI (reference sequence). The V gene lost 0 bases and the J gene lost 10 bases, with 15 bases spanning the gap. The receptor comes from a human donor with non-small cell lung cancer whose response to radiotherapy plus ipilimumab could not be evaluated. Some clones in this sample may be carry-over from other donors' samples. This specimen was peripheral blood, taken from a patient treated with radiotherapy plus ipilimumab. The chain combines TRBV6-6 with TRBJ1-2; the D is unclear. This CDR3 is CASSYSRRRLAYTF. DNA of the CDR3: TGTGCCAGCAGTTACTCGAGGCGGAGGTTAGCCTACACCTTC.